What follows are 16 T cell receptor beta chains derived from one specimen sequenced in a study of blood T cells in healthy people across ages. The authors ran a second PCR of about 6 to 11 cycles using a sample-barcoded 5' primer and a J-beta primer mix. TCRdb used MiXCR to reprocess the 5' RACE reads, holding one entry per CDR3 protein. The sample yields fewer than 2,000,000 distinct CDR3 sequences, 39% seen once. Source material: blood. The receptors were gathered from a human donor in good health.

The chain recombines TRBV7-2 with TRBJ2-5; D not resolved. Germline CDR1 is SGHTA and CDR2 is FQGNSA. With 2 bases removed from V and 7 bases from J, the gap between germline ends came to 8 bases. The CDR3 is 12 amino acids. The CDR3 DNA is TGTGCCAGCAGCTTAAGTCATGTGACCCAGTACTTC. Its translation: CASSLSHVTQYF.

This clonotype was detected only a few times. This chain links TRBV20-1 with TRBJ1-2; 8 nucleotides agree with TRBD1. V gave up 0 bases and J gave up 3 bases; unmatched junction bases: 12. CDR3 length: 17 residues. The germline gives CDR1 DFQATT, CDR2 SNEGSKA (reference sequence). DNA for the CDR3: TGCAGTGCTAGAGACGTGACAGGGGCCACCTTGGACTATGGCTACACCTTC. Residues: CSARDVTGATLDYGYTF.

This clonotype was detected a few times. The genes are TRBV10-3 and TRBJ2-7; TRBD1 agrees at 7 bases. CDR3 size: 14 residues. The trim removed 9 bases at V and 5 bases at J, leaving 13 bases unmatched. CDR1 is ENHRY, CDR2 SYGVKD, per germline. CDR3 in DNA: TGTGCCATAGGCCGACAGGGAAAGAAGGACGAGCAGTACTTC. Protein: CAIGRQGKKDEQYF.

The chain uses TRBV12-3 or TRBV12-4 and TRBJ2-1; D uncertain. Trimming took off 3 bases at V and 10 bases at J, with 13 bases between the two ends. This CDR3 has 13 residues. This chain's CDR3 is CASSLTLLWEQFF. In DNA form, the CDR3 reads TGTGCCAGCAGTTTGACCCTACTTTGGGAGCAGTTCTTC.

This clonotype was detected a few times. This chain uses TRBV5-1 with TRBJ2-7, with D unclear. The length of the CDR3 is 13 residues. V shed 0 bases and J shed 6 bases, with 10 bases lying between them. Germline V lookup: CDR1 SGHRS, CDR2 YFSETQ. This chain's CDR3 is CASSLGRPGEQYF. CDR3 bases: TGCGCCAGCAGCTTGGGGCGTCCTGGCGAGCAGTACTTC. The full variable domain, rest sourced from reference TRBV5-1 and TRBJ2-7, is KAGVTQTPRYLIKTRGQQVTLSCSPISGHRSVSWYQQTPGQGLQFLFEYFSETQRNKGNFPGRFSGRQFSNSRSEMNVSTLELGDSALYLCASSLGRPGEQYFGPGTRLTVT.

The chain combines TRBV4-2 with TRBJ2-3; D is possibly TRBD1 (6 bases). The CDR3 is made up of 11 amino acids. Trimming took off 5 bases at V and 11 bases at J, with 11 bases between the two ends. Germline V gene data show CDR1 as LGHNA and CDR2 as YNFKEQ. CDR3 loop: CASSMGAKQYF. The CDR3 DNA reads TGTGCCAGCAGCATGGGGGCAAAGCAGTATTTT.

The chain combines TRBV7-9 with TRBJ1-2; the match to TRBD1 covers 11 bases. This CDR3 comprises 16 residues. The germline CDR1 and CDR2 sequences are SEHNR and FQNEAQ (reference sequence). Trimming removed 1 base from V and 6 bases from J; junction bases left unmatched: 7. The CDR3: CASSLGRTGGVNGYTF. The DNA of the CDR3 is TGTGCCAGCAGCTTAGGCCGGACAGGGGGCGTAAATGGCTACACCTTC.

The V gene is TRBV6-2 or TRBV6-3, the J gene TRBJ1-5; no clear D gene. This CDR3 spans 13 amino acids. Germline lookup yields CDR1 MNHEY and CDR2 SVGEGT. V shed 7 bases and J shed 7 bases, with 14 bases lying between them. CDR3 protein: CASNFGVGQPQHF. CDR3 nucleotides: TGTGCCAGCAACTTCGGGGTAGGACAGCCCCAGCATTTT.

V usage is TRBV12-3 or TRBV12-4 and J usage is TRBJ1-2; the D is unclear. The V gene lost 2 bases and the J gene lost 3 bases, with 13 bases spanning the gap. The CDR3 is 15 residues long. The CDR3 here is CASSLWGGDHYGYTF. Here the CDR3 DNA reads TGTGCCAGCAGTTTATGGGGTGGAGACCACTATGGCTACACCTTC.

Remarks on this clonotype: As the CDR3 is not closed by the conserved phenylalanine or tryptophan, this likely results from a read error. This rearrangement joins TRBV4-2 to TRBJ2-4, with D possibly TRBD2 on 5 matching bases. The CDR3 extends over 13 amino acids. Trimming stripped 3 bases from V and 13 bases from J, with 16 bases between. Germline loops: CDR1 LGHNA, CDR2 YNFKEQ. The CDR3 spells CASSQERLWEQYC. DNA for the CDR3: TGTGCCAGCAGCCAGGAACGGCTTTGGGAGCAGTACTGC.

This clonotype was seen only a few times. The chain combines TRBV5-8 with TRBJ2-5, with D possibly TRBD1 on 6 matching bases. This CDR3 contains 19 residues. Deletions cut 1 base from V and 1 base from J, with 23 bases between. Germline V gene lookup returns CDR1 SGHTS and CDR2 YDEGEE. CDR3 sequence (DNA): TGTGCCAGCAGCTTGTTACTTGGCTTCGGTTCGGACAGCCAAGAGACCCAGTACTTC. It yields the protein CASSLLLGFGSDSQETQYF.

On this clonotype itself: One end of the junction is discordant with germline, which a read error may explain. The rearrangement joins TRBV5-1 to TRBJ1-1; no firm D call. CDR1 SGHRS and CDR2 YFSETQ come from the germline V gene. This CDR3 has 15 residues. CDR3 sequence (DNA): TGCGCCAGCAGCTTGGACAGCCCTGGGTACACTGAGGCTTTCTTT. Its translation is CASSLDSPGYTEAFF.

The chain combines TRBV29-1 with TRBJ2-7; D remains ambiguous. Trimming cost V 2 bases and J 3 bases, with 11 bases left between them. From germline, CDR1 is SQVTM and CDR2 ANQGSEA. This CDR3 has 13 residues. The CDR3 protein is CSVEHSENYEQYF. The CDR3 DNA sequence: TGCAGCGTTGAACACAGTGAAAACTACGAGCAGTACTTC.

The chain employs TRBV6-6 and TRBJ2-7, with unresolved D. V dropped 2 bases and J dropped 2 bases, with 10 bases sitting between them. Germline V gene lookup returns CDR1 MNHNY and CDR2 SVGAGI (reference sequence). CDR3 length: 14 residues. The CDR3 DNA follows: TGTGCCAGCAGTTACGGGCAGAGAACCTACGAGCAGTACTTC. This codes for CASSYGQRTYEQYF.

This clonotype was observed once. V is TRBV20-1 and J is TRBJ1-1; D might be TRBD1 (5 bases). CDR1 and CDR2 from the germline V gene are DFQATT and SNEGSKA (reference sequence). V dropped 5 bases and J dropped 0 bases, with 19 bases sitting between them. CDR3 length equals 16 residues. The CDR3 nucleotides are TGCAGTGCTCCCCAATCAGGGCTAGAGTTGAACACTGAAGCTTTCTTT. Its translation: CSAPQSGLELNTEAFF.

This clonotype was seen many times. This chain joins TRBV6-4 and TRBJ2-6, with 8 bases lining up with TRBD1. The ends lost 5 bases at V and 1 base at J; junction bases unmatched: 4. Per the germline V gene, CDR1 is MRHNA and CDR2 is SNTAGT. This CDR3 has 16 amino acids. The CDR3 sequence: CASSNDRGSGANVLTF. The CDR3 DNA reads TGTGCCAGCAGTAATGACAGGGGATCTGGGGCCAACGTCCTGACTTTC.